One sample yielded the 28 T cell receptor beta chains listed below, sequenced in a study of cytomegalovirus exposure and HLA in healthy donors (dated by TCRdb to the late 2010s). Library generation was performed with the immunoSEQ multiplex PCR assay. A mixture of 60 forward primers for TCR Vbeta segments and 13 reverse primers for TCR Jbeta segments was used in the multiplex PCR. Imported from immuneACCESS, the table was reduced by TCRdb to in-frame sequences with V and J called. These copies leave out some clones; in studies compared against another copy, an unresolved V gene accounts for under half, and the cause of the remainder is not known. Across this sample there are some 110,000 clones, with roughly four fifths seen only once. The ten largest account for about 6% of the sample. Sequencing was performed on PBMCs. The receptors come from a woman in her 50s in good health and CMV-seropositive.

The rearrangement joins TRBV11-2 to TRBJ2-1, with 7 bases identical to TRBD2. Germline V gene sequence: CDR1 SGHAT, CDR2 FQNNGV. The V and J ends lost 5 bases and 6 bases, in that order; junction bases with no gene match: 13. This CDR3 spans 16 amino acids. The CDR3 is CASSPHGPSGLNEQFF. The CDR3 nucleotides are TGTGCCAGCAGCCCACACGGGCCTAGCGGCCTCAATGAGCAGTTCTTC.

CDR3 region: CASSQVPSGGGGETQYF. For the CDR3, the DNA is TGTGCCAGCAGCCAAGTTCCTAGCGGGGGCGGGGGGGAGACCCAGTACTTC. The chain uses TRBV4-2 and TRBJ2-5, with TRBD2 matching 10 bases. Germline V gene lookup returns CDR1 LGHNA and CDR2 YNFKEQ. Trimming removed 1 base from V and 5 bases from J; junction bases left unmatched: 10. CDR3 length equals 17 residues.

V gene TRBV6-5 combines with J gene TRBJ1-6; 9 bases fit TRBD1. The length of the CDR3 is 15 residues. V dropped 4 bases and J dropped 6; count of bases not matched to a gene: 4. CDR1 is MNHEY and CDR2 is SVGAGI in the germline V gene. The DNA of the CDR3 is TGTGCCAGCAGTTGGTTGACAGGGGGTAATTCACCCCTCCACTTT. Protein sequence: CASSWLTGGNSPLHF.

This clone was detected a few times. The J gene is TRBJ1-6, the V gene TRBV5-6, with TRBD1 matching over 8 bases. In germline, CDR1 is SGHDT, CDR2 YYEEEE. V was pared by 0 bases and J by 5 bases, with 4 bases of the junction left unmatched. The length of the CDR3 is 16 residues. The CDR3 reads CASSLVAGGNNSPLHF. The CDR3 DNA follows: TGTGCCAGCAGCTTGGTGGCAGGGGGCAATAATTCACCCCTCCACTTT. Looking up the rest from reference TRBV5-6 and TRBJ1-6 gives the full variable domain: DAGVTQSPTHLIKTRGQQVTLRCSPKSGHDTVSWYQQALGQGPQFIFQYYEEEERQRGNFPDRFSGHQFPNYSSELNVNALLLGDSALYLCASSLVAGGNNSPLHFGNGTRLTVT.

The gene calls are TRBV28 and TRBJ2-5; 12 bases align to TRBD2. This CDR3 spans 16 amino acids. Germline trimming cut 6 bases from V and 0 bases from J; bases unmatched to any gene: 5. The germline gives CDR1 MDHEN, CDR2 SYDVKM. The DNA for the CDR3 is TGTGCCAGCAGCCAACTAGCGGGGGGATACCAAGAGACCCAGTACTTC. It is translated as CASSQLAGGYQETQYF.

This clone was counted between two and nine times. The chain recombines TRBV6-9 with TRBJ1-1, with 9 bases identical to TRBD1. The CDR3 spans 16 residues. CDR1 is MNHGY and CDR2 is SVAAGI in the germline V gene. J was trimmed by 2 bases and V by 5 bases; bases with no gene match: 9. The CDR3 protein is CASSISFTGGNTEAFF. The DNA of the CDR3 is TGTGCCAGCAGTATCTCCTTTACAGGGGGCAACACTGAAGCTTTCTTT.

V is TRBV10-2 and J is TRBJ1-2, with D possibly TRBD1 on 6 matching bases. Germline assignment: CDR1 WSHSY and CDR2 SAAADI. This CDR3 has 13 amino acids. V lost 2 bases, J lost 6 bases, and 10 bases lay in between. CDR3 protein: CASSELYRDGYTF. The CDR3 nucleotides read TGCGCCAGCAGTGAGCTTTACAGGGATGGCTACACCTTC.

This clone was observed a few times. CDR3 sequence (DNA): TGTGCCAGCAGCGATCACAGATCTGAAGCTTTCTTT. It codes for CASSDHRSEAFF. The chain couples TRBV6-1 to TRBJ1-1; no reliable D call. Trimming took off 6 bases at V and 6 bases at J, with 11 bases between the two ends. CDR1 MNHNS and CDR2 SASEGT come from the germline V gene. The CDR3 spans 12 residues.

The CDR3 loop reads CASSYVGTGGEGYTF. In nucleotides, the CDR3 is TGTGCCAGCAGTTACGTAGGAACAGGGGGCGAGGGCTACACCTTC. The V gene is TRBV6-5, the J gene TRBJ1-2; TRBD1 matches 9 bases. V dropped 2 bases and J dropped 8; count of bases not matched to a gene: 9. CDR1 MNHEY and CDR2 SVGAGI come from the germline V gene. The CDR3 is 15 amino acids.

The chain is built from TRBV30 and TRBJ1-2; no definite D call. CDR1 is GTSNPN, CDR2 SVGIG, per germline (reference sequence). V lost 1 base and J lost 4, with 16 bases in between. The CDR3 covers 15 residues. CDR3 amino acids: CAWSAFVVGSYGYTF. DNA of the CDR3: TGTGCCTGGAGTGCCTTTGTAGTCGGGTCCTATGGCTACACCTTC. The variable domain in full, with the rest retrieved from reference TRBV30 and TRBJ1-2, is SQTIHQWPATLVQPVGSPLSLECTVEGTSNPNLYWYRQAAGRGLQLLFYSVGIGQISSEVPQNLSASRPQDRQFILSSKKLLLSDSGFYLCAWSAFVVGSYGYTFGSGTRLTVV.

This chain joins TRBV9 and TRBJ1-1; 7 bases map to TRBD1. V shed 4 bases and J 7 bases; nucleotides not matched to a gene: 10. Germline lookup yields CDR1 SGDLS and CDR2 YYNGEE. The CDR3 contains 14 residues. The CDR3 sequence: CASSNTGERGEAFF. In nucleotides, the CDR3 is TGTGCCAGCAGCAACACAGGGGAACGGGGTGAAGCTTTCTTT.

This clone was seen a few times. Here the CDR3 reads CASSLELRSYNEQFF. The CDR3 nucleotides are TGTGCCAGCAGCTTGGAACTCCGCTCCTACAATGAGCAGTTCTTC. The V and J genes are TRBV5-8 and TRBJ2-1; D gene unclear. Between the trimmed V and J ends, which lost 0 bases and 0 bases, there was a span of 7 bases. The CDR3 covers 15 residues. Germline CDR1 SGHTS, CDR2 YDEGEE.

The rearrangement links TRBV7-9 to TRBJ2-5; no clear D. The CDR3 is 11 residues long. Trimming pared 3 bases from V and 12 bases from J, leaving 11 bases between. Looked up from germline, CDR1 is SEHNR and CDR2 is FQNEAQ (reference sequence). The CDR3 reads CASSFEAEEYF. The DNA of the CDR3 is TGTGCCAGCAGCTTTGAGGCTGAGGAGTACTTC.

V gene TRBV9 combines with J gene TRBJ2-7, with D perhaps TRBD1 (5 bases). In germline, CDR1 is SGDLS, CDR2 YYNGEE. This CDR3 has 14 residues. The V and J ends lost 4 bases and 6 bases respectively, with 17 bases between them. The CDR3 region has the DNA TGTGCCAGCAGCCCAGACGTAGGCAGGGCCGAGCAGTACTTC. Protein sequence: CASSPDVGRAEQYF.

The chain is built from TRBV7-9 and TRBJ2-4; the match to TRBD2 covers 13 bases. The germline CDR1 and CDR2 sequences are SEHNR and FQNEAQ (reference sequence). Unmatched junction bases numbered 10, after V lost 5 bases and J lost 0 bases. The CDR3 is 19 residues long. CDR3 in amino acids: CASSGLTSGGIGAKNIQYF. The CDR3 DNA sequence: TGTGCCAGCAGCGGGTTGACTAGCGGGGGGATTGGAGCCAAAAACATTCAGTACTTC.

The chain has TRBV11-1 and TRBJ1-1, with 8 bases fitting TRBD1. V shed 5 bases and J 1 base; nucleotides not matched to a gene: 12. CDR3 size: 17 residues. Germline assignment: CDR1 SGHAT and CDR2 FQDESV (reference sequence). As DNA, the CDR3 is TGTGCCAGCAGCAACAGGGGGACAGCCAACGAGAACACTGAAGCTTTCTTT. Translated, it gives CASSNRGTANENTEAFF. The variable domain in full, with the rest retrieved from reference TRBV11-1 and TRBJ1-1, is EAEVAQSPRYKITEKSQAVAFWCDPISGHATLYWYRQILGQGPELLVQFQDESVVDDSQLPKDRFSAERLKGVDSTLKIQPAELGDSAMYLCASSNRGTANENTEAFFGQGTRLTVV.

This rearrangement joins TRBV28 to TRBJ1-5; no clear D gene. CDR1 and CDR2 from the germline V gene are MDHEN and SYDVKM. V lost 6 bases and J lost 0, with 9 bases in between. The CDR3 spans 14 residues. CDR3 sequence: CASREYSSNQPQHF. The CDR3 region has the DNA TGTGCCAGCAGGGAGTACTCTAGCAATCAGCCCCAGCATTTT. The full variable domain, completed using reference TRBV28 and TRBJ1-5, is DVKVTQSSRYLVKRTGEKVFLECVQDMDHENMFWYRQDPGLGLRLIYFSYDVKMKEKGDIPEGYSVSREKKERFSLILESASTNQTSMYLCASREYSSNQPQHFGDGTRLSIL.

The chain uses TRBV29-1 and TRBJ1-1; TRBD1 agrees at 8 bases. The CDR3 spans 14 residues. The J segment lost 4 bases and the V segment lost 5 bases, leaving 9 bases of the junction unmatched. Germline V lookup: CDR1 SQVTM, CDR2 ANQGSEA. The CDR3 here is CSVSRTGTGTEAFF. The CDR3 bases are TGCAGCGTTAGTAGGACAGGGACCGGCACTGAAGCTTTCTTT.

This chain links TRBV7-3 with TRBJ2-2, with TRBD1 identical over 8 bases. CDR1 is SGHTA and CDR2 is FQGTGA in the germline V gene. This CDR3 region has 14 residues. Trimming took 4 bases from V and 6 from J; bases not matched to a gene: 4. CDR3 region: CASSWTGSPGELFF. The CDR3 region has the DNA TGTGCCAGCAGCTGGACAGGGAGTCCCGGGGAGCTGTTTTTT.

The chain employs TRBV19 and TRBJ1-4, with 8 bases matching TRBD1. CDR3 size: 14 residues. In germline, CDR1 is LNHDA, CDR2 SQIVND (reference sequence). J was trimmed by 7 bases and V by 4 bases; bases with no gene match: 5. This CDR3 is CASSTTGGGEKLFF. In nucleotides, the CDR3 is TGTGCCAGTAGTACCACAGGGGGTGGTGAAAAACTGTTTTTT.

In this sample, this clone turned up once. The chain links TRBV5-3 to TRBJ2-1, with 11 bases that match TRBD2. TRBV5-3 is flagged as an ORF with uncertain function. V lost 0 bases to trimming and J lost 7 bases; unmatched junction nucleotides: 12. This CDR3 is 18 amino acids long. CDR3 loop: CARSLEWASGGRLNEQFF. CDR3 DNA: TGTGCCAGAAGCTTGGAATGGGCTAGCGGGGGGCGACTAAATGAGCAGTTCTTC.

The chain combines TRBV7-2 with TRBJ1-3; no definite D call. V lost 5 bases and J 3 bases, leaving 8 bases between the germline ends. This CDR3 has 13 residues. Germline-derived CDR1 and CDR2 are SGHTA and FQGNSA. The CDR3 spells CASSTVDGNTIYF. CDR3 nucleotide sequence: TGTGCCAGCAGCACCGTAGATGGAAACACCATATATTTT.

The DNA of the CDR3 is TGTGCCAGCAGCCTTACCGGGGGGGACTACAATGAGCAGTTCTTC. It is translated as CASSLTGGDYNEQFF. J is TRBJ2-1 and V is TRBV7-2; 8 bases match TRBD2. Germline V lookup: CDR1 SGHTA, CDR2 FQGNSA. V lost 5 bases and J lost 3; bases outside the gene matches: 6. This CDR3 contains 15 residues.

The rearrangement joins TRBV9 to TRBJ2-1; TRBD1 aligns across 12 bases. J was trimmed by 6 bases and V by 0 bases; bases with no gene match: 7. Per germline, CDR1 SGDLS and CDR2 YYNGEE. The CDR3 has 17 residues. The CDR3 reads CASSVATGQGALNEQFF. The CDR3 DNA follows: TGTGCCAGCAGCGTAGCTACGGGACAGGGGGCTCTCAATGAGCAGTTCTTC.

The V gene is TRBV5-4, the J gene TRBJ1-5, with 9 bases matching TRBD1. V was clipped by 3 bases and J by 1 base; unmatched bases: 2. The CDR3 has 15 amino acids. CDR1 and CDR2 from the germline V gene are SGHNT and YYREEE (reference sequence). The CDR3 region is CASSSGQGSNQPQHF. The CDR3 nucleotides read TGTGCCAGCAGCTCGGGACAGGGAAGCAATCAGCCCCAGCATTTT.

The V call is TRBV6-5, the J call TRBJ2-2; 9 bases are a match to TRBD2. V dropped 7 bases and J dropped 4; count of bases not matched to a gene: 7. CDR1 is MNHEY, CDR2 SVGAGI, per germline. CDR3 length: 15 amino acids. CDR3 loop: CASTPLAGSTGELFF. For the CDR3, the DNA is TGTGCCAGCACCCCGCTAGCGGGGTCCACCGGGGAGCTGTTTTTT.

The V call is TRBV10-3, the J call TRBJ2-3, with 15 bases fitting TRBD2. V dropped 2 bases and J dropped 3; count of bases not matched to a gene: 0. Germline CDR1 is ENHRY and CDR2 is SYGVKD. This CDR3 spans 16 amino acids. The chain's CDR3 is CAISEGTSGGTDTQYF. The CDR3 DNA follows: TGTGCCATCAGTGAGGGGACTAGCGGGGGGACAGATACGCAGTATTTT.

The rearrangement joins TRBV11-2 to TRBJ2-2; D ambiguous. V was shortened by 5 bases and J by 1 base, with 8 bases between the two germline ends. This CDR3 has 14 residues. CDR1 is SGHAT, CDR2 FQNNGV, per germline. The CDR3 DNA reads TGTGCCAGCAGCCCCCTCCGGAACACCGGGGAGCTGTTTTTT. Translated: CASSPLRNTGELFF. Looking up the rest from reference TRBV11-2 and TRBJ2-2 gives the full variable domain: EAGVAQSPRYKIIEKRQSVAFWCNPISGHATLYWYQQILGQGPKLLIQFQNNGVVDDSQLPKDRFSAERLKGVDSTLKIQPAKLEDSAVYLCASSPLRNTGELFFGEGSRLTVL.